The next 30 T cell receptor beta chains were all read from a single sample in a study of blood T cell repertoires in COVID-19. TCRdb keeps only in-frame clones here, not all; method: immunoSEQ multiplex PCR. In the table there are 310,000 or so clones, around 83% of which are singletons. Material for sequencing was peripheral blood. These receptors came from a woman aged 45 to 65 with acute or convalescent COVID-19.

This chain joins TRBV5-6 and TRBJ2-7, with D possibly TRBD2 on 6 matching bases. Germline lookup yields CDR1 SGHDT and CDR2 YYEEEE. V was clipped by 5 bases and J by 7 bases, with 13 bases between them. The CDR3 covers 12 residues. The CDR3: CASRRGAGEQYF. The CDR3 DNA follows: TGTGCCAGCAGACGCGGGGCGGGGGAGCAGTACTTC.

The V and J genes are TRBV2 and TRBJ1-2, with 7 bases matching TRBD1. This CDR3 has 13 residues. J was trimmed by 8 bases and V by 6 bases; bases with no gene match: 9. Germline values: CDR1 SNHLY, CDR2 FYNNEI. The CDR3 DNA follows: TGTGCCAGCAGGTACGACAGGGTCGGCGGCTACACCTTC. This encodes CASRYDRVGGYTF.

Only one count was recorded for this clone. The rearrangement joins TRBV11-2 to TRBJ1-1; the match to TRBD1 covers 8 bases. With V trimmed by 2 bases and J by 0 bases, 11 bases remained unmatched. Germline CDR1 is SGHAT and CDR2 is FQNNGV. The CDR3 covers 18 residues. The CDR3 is CASSLYPSGGGLNTEAFF. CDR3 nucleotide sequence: TGTGCCAGCAGCTTATATCCCTCAGGGGGCGGATTGAACACTGAAGCTTTCTTT.

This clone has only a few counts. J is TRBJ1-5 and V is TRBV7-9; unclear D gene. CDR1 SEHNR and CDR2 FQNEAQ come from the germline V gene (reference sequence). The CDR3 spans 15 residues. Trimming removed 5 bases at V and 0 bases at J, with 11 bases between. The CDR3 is CASSPSGGSNQPQHF. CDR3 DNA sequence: TGTGCCAGCAGCCCCTCGGGAGGTAGCAATCAGCCCCAGCATTTT.

CDR3 sequence reads: CASSSRLAGKETQYF. The CDR3 bases are TGTGCCAGCAGCTCCCGACTAGCGGGGAAAGAGACCCAGTACTTC. This chain connects TRBV11-3 to TRBJ2-5; TRBD2 agrees at 11 bases. Germline V CDR1 and CDR2: SGHNT, YENEEA. V lost 4 bases and J lost 3; bases outside the gene matches: 4. This CDR3 comprises 15 residues.

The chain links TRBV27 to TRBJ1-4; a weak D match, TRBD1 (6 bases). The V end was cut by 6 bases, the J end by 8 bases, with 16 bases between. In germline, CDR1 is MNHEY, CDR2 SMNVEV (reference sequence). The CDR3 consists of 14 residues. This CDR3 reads CASRDRRQDEKLFF. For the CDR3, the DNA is TGTGCCAGCAGGGACAGAAGGCAGGACGAAAAACTGTTTTTT.

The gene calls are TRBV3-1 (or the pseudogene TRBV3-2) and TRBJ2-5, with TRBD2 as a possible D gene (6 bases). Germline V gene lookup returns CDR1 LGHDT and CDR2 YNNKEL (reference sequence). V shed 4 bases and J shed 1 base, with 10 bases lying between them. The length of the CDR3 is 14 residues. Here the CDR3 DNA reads TGTGCCAGCAGCCGCCGGGAGATCCAAGAGACCCAGTACTTC. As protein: CASSRREIQETQYF.

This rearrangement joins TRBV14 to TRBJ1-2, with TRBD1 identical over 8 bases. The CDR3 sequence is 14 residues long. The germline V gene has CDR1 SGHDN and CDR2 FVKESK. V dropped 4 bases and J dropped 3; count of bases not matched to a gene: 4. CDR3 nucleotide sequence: TGTGCCAGCAGCCGATTACAGGGGGACTATGGCTACACCTTC. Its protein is CASSRLQGDYGYTF.

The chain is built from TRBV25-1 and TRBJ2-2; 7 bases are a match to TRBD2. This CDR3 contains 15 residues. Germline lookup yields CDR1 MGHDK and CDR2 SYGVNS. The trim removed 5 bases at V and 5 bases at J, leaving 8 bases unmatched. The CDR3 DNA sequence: TGTGCCAGCAGTCAGCTAGCGGAGGTGACCGGGGAGCTGTTTTTT. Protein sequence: CASSQLAEVTGELFF.

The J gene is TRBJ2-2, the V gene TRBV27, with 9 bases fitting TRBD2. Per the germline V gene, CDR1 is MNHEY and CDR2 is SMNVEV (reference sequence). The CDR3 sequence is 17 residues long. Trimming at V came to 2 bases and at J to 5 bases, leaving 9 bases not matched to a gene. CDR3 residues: CASSLGVAGGLTGELFF. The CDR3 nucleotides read TGTGCCAGCAGTTTAGGTGTGGCGGGAGGGTTGACCGGGGAGCTGTTTTTT.

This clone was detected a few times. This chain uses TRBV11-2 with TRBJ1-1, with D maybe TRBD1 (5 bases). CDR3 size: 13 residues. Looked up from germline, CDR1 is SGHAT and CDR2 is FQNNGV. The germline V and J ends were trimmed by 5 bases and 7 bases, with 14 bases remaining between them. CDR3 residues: CASSPTRTGEAFF. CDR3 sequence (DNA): TGTGCCAGCAGCCCGACCAGAACAGGTGAAGCTTTCTTT.

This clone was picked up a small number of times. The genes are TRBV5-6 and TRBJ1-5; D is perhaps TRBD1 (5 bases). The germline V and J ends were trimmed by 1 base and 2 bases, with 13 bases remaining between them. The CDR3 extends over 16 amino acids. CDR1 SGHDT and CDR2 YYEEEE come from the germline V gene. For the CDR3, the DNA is TGTGCCAGCAGCTTGAGGGAGGCGGGGGGCAATCAGCCCCAGCATTTT. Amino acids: CASSLREAGGNQPQHF. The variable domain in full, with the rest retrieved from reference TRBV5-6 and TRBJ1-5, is DAGVTQSPTHLIKTRGQQVTLRCSPKSGHDTVSWYQQALGQGPQFIFQYYEEEERQRGNFPDRFSGHQFPNYSSELNVNALLLGDSALYLCASSLREAGGNQPQHFGDGTRLSIL.

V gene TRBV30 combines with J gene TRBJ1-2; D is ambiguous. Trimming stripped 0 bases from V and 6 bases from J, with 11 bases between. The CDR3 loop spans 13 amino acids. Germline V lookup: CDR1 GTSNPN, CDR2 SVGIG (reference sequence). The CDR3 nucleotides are TGTGCCTGGAGTGTACGATGGGGAGATGGCTACACCTTC. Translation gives CAWSVRWGDGYTF.

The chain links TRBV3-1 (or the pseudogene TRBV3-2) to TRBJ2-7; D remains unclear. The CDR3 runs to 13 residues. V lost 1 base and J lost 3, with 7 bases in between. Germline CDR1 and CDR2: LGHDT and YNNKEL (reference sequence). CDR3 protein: CASSQGHLYEQYV. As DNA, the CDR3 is TGTGCCAGCAGCCAAGGACACCTCTACGAGCAGTACGTC.

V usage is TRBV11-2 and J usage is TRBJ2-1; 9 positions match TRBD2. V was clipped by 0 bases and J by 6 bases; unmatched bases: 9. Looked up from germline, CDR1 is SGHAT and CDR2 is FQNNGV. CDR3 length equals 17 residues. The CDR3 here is CASSLEGPSGAPNEQFF. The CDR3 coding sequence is TGTGCCAGCAGCTTAGAAGGTCCTAGCGGGGCTCCCAATGAGCAGTTCTTC. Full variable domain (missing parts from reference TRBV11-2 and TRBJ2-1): EAGVAQSPRYKIIEKRQSVAFWCNPISGHATLYWYQQILGQGPKLLIQFQNNGVVDDSQLPKDRFSAERLKGVDSTLKIQPAKLEDSAVYLCASSLEGPSGAPNEQFFGPGTRLTVL.

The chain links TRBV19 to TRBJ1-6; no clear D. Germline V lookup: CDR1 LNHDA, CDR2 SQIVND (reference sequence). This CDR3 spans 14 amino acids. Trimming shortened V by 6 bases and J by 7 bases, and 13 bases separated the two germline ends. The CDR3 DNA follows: TGTGCCAGTAGCCCTCCCGGGAAGAATTCACCCCTCCACTTT. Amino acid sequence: CASSPPGKNSPLHF.

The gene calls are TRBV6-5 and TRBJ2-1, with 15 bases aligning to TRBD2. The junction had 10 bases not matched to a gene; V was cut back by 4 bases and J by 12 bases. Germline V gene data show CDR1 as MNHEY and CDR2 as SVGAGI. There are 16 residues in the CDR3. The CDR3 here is CASSSHGLAGGRGQFF. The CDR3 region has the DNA TGTGCCAGCAGTTCCCACGGACTAGCGGGGGGGCGAGGGCAGTTCTTC.

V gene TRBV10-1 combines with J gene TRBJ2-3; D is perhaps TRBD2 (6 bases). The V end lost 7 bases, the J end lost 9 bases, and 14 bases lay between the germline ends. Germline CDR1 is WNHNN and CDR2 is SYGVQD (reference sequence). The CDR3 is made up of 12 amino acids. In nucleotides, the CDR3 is TGCGCCAGCAAGGGTCCCGGGAGCACGCAGTATTTT. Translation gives CASKGPGSTQYF.

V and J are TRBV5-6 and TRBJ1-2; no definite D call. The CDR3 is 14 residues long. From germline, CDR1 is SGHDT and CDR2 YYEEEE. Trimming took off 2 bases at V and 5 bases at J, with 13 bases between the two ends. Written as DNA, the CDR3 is TGTGCCAGCAGCTTAGGTGGGCTTGAGTATGGCTACACCTTC. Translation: CASSLGGLEYGYTF.

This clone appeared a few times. CDR3 residues: CASSFQGTAPQHF. In DNA, the CDR3 is TGTGCCAGCAGCTTTCAGGGTACTGCGCCCCAGCATTTT. This chain uses TRBV5-5 with TRBJ1-5, with a possible D match to TRBD1 (5 bases). CDR1 is SGHKS and CDR2 is YYEKEE in the germline V gene (reference sequence). Between the trimmed V and J ends, which lost 2 bases and 9 bases, there was a span of 12 bases. This CDR3 spans 13 amino acids.

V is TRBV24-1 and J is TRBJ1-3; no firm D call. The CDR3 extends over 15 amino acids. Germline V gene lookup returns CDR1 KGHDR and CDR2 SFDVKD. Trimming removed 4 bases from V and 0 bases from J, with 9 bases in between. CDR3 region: CATSEGVDSGNTIYF. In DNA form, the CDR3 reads TGTGCCACCAGTGAGGGCGTCGACTCTGGAAACACCATATATTTT.

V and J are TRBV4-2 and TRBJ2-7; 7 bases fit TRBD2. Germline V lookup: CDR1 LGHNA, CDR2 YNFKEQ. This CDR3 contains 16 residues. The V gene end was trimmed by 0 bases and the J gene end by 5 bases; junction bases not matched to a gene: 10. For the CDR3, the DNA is TGTGCCAGCAGCCAAGATTACGGCGGGAGAGGGGACGAGCAGTACTTC. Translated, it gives CASSQDYGGRGDEQYF.

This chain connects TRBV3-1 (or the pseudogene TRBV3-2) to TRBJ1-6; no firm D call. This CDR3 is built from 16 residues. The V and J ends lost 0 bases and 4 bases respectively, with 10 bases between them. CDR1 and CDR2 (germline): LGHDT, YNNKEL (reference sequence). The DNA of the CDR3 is TGTGCCAGCAGCCAAGACTCCGGCAGGTATAATTCACCCCTCCACTTT. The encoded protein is CASSQDSGRYNSPLHF.

The CDR3 here is CASTPLEVRYGYTF. The CDR3 region has the DNA TGTGCCAGCACCCCCTTGGAGGTACGCTATGGCTACACCTTC. The chain links TRBV5-5 to TRBJ1-2; D remains ambiguous. Between the trimmed V and J ends, which lost 6 bases and 4 bases, there was a span of 16 bases. This CDR3 is built from 14 residues. The germline V gene encodes CDR1 SGHKS and CDR2 YYEKEE (reference sequence).

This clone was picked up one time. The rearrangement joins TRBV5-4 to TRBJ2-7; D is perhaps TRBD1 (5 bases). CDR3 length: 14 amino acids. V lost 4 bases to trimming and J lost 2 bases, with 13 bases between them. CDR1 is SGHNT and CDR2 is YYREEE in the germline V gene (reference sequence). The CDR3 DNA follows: TGTGCCAGCAGCCCCGACAGCCAAACCTACGAGCAGTACTTC. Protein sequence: CASSPDSQTYEQYF.

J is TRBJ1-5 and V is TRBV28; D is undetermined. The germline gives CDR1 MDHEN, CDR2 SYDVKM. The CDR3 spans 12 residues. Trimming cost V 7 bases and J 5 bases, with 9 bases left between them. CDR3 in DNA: TGTGCCAGCAACATCGGGTATCAGCCCCAGCATTTT. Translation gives CASNIGYQPQHF.

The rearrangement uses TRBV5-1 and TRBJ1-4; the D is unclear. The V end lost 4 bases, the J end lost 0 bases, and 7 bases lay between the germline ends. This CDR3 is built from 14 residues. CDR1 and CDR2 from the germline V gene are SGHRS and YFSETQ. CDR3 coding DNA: TGCGCCAGCAGCCCCTCCGCAACTAATGAAAAACTGTTTTTT. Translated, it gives CASSPSATNEKLFF. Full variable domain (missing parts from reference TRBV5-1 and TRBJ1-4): KAGVTQTPRYLIKTRGQQVTLSCSPISGHRSVSWYQQTPGQGLQFLFEYFSETQRNKGNFPGRFSGRQFSNSRSEMNVSTLELGDSALYLCASSPSATNEKLFFGSGTQLSVL.

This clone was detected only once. CDR3 amino acids: CATSGYGYEQYV. The CDR3, as DNA: TGTGCCACCTCGGGGTACGGGTACGAGCAGTACGTC. The chain uses TRBV7-9 and TRBJ2-7; tentative D call: TRBD2 (5 bases). This CDR3 contains 12 residues. The germline V gene has CDR1 SEHNR and CDR2 FQNEAQ (reference sequence). Deletions cut 10 bases from V and 4 bases from J, with 14 bases between.

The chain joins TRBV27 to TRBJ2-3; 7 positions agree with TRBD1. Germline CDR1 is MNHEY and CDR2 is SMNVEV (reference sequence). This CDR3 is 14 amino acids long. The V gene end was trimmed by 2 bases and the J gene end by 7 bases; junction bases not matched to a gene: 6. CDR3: CASSLTGVGYTQYF. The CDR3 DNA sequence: TGTGCCAGCAGTTTAACAGGGGTTGGATATACGCAGTATTTT.

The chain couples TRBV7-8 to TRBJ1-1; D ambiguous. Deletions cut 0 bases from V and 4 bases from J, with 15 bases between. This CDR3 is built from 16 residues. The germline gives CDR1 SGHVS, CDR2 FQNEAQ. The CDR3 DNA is TGTGCCAGCAGCTTAGCGGGTTTGCTATCGGGCACTGAAGCTTTCTTT. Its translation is CASSLAGLLSGTEAFF.